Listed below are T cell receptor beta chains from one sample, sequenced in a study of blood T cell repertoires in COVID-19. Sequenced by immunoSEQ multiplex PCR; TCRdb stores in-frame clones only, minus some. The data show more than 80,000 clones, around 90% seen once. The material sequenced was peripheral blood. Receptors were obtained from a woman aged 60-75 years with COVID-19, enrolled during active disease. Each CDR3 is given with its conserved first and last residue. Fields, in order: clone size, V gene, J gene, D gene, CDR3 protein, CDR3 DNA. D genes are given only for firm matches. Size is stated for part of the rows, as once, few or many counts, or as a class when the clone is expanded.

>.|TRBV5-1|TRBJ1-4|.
CASSVGQLNEKLFF
TGCGCCAGCAGCGTAGGACAGCTTAATGAAAAACTGTTTTTT
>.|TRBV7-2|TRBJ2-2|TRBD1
CASSLAGQGNGGELFF
TGTGCCAGCAGCTTAGCGGGACAGGGGAACGGCGGGGAGCTGTTTTTT
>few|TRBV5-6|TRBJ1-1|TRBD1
CASSRSSGTGAEAFF
TGTGCCAGCAGCCGAAGTTCCGGGACAGGGGCTGAAGCTTTCTTT
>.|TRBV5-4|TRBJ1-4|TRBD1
CASSVQGAAEKLFF
TGTGCCAGCAGCGTACAGGGGGCTGCTGAAAAACTGTTTTTT
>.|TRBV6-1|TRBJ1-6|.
CASSYNRVSSPLHF
TGTGCCAGCAGTTATAACAGGGTTAGTTCACCCCTCCACTTT
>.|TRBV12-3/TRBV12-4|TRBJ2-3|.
CASSLAREDTQYF
TGTGCCAGCAGTTTAGCGAGGGAAGATACGCAGTATTTT
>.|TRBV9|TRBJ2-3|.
CASSVVGQGSGDTQYF
TGTGCCAGCAGCGTAGTTGGGCAGGGATCGGGAGATACGCAGTATTTT
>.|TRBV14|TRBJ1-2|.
CASSPNRGSYGYTF
TGTGCCAGCAGCCCCAACCGAGGGTCCTATGGCTACACCTTC
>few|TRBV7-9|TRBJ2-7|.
CASGEVAAHEQYF
TGTGCCAGCGGAGAGGTGGCAGCCCACGAGCAGTACTTC
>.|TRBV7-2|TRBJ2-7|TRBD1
CASSWTGSSYEQYF
TGTGCCAGCTCCTGGACAGGGAGCTCCTACGAGCAGTACTTC
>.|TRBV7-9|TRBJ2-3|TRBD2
CASSRRTSTTDTQYF
TGTGCCAGCAGCAGACGGACTAGTACCACAGATACGCAGTATTTT
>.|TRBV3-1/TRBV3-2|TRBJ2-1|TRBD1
CASSPGQTRVYNEQFF
TGTGCCAGCAGCCCGGGACAGACGAGGGTATACAATGAGCAGTTCTTC
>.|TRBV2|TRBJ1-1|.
CASTPQGQEEAFF
TGTGCCAGCACTCCTCAGGGGCAGGAGGAAGCTTTCTTT
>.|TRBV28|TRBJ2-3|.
CASSWGQSTDTQYF
TGTGCCAGCAGTTGGGGGCAGAGCACAGATACGCAGTATTTT
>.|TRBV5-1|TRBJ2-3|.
CASSLARIERDTQYF
TGCGCCAGCAGCTTGGCCCGTATCGAGCGGGATACGCAGTATTTT
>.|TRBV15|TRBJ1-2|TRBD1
CATSARRTGNYGYTF
TGTGCCACCAGCGCGCGCCGGACAGGGAACTATGGCTACACCTTC
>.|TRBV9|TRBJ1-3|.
CASSSLRSGNTIYF
TGTGCCAGCAGCTCCCTCCGCTCTGGAAACACCATATATTTT
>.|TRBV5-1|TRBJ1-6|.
CASSFGGDSSPLHF
TGCGCCAGCAGCTTCGGGGGGGACTCCTCACCCCTCCACTTT
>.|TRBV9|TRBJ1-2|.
CASSVDSRNHGYTF
TGTGCCAGCAGCGTAGATAGCCGAAATCATGGCTACACCTTC
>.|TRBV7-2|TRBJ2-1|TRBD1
CASSPKRDRGYEQFF
TGTGCCAGCAGCCCGAAGCGGGACAGGGGCTATGAGCAGTTCTTC
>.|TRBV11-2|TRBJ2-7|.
CASSLGGDLPYEQYF
TGTGCCAGCAGCTTAGGCGGCGATCTCCCCTACGAGCAGTACTTC
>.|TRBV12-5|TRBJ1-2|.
CASGLPRTDGYTF
TGTGCTAGTGGTTTGCCCCGGACAGATGGCTACACCTTC
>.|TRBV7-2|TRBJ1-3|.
CASSPEQAGRATIYF
TGTGCCAGCAGCCCAGAACAGGCAGGCCGAGCCACCATATATTTT
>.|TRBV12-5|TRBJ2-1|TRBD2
CASGLGLAGTYNEQFF
TGTGCTAGTGGTTTGGGGCTAGCGGGGACCTACAATGAGCAGTTCTTC
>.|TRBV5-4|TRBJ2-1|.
CALSMRGGLKDEQFF
TGTGCCCTGTCGATGCGCGGGGGCCTTAAGGATGAGCAGTTCTTC
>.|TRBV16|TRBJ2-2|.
CASSQQGYTGELFF
TGTGCCAGCAGCCAACAGGGATACACCGGGGAGCTGTTTTTT
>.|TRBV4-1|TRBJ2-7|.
CASSQAGEPYEQYF
TGCGCCAGCAGCCAAGCCGGGGAGCCCTACGAGCAGTACTTC
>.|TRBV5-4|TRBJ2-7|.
CASSSPWAGIREQYF
TGTGCCAGCAGCTCCCCGTGGGCGGGGATCCGGGAGCAGTACTTC
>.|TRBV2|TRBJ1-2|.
CASMGRVGGYTF
TGTGCCAGCATGGGCAGGGTGGGCGGCTACACCTTC
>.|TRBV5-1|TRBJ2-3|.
CASSLAGSGADTQYF
TGCGCCAGCAGCTTGGCTGGTAGCGGCGCAGATACGCAGTATTTT
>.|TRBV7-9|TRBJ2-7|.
CASSLRGIYEQYF
TGTGCCAGCAGCTTACGGGGAATCTACGAGCAGTACTTC
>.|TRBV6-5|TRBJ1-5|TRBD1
CASSSGQGFNQPQHF
TGTGCCAGCAGCTCGGGACAGGGATTTAATCAGCCCCAGCATTTT
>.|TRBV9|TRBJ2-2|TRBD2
CASSGRLAGGLDTGELFF
TGTGCCAGCAGCGGCAGACTAGCGGGGGGGCTGGACACCGGGGAGCTGTTTTTT
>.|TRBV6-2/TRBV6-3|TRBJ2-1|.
CASSYFTSRGEQFF
TGTGCCAGCAGTTACTTTACGTCCCGAGGTGAGCAGTTCTTC
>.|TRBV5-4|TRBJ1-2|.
CASSLEPRADLYGYTF
TGTGCCAGCAGCTTGGAACCCAGGGCGGACCTCTATGGCTACACCTTC
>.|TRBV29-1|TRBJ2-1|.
CSVLGGAYNEQFF
TGCAGCGTTTTGGGGGGAGCCTACAATGAGCAGTTCTTC